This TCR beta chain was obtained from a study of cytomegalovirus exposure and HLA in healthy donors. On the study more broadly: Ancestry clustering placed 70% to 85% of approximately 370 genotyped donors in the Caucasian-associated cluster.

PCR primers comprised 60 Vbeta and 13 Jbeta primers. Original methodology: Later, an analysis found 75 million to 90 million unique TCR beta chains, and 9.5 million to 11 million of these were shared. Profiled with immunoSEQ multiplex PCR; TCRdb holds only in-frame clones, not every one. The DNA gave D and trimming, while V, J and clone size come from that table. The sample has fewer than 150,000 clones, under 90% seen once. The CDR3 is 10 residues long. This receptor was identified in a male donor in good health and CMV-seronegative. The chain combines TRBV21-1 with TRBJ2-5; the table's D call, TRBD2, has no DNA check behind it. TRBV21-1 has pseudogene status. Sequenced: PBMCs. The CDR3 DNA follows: TGTGCCAGCCCTCAAGAGACCCAGTACTTC. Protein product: CASPQETQYF.